These T cell receptor beta chains were read from a single sample in a study of T cells in Graves' hyperthyroidism and ophthalmopathy. Via MiXCR, TCRdb re-called the multiplex PCR reads, giving one row per CDR3 protein. This table holds roughly 290,000 distinct CDR3 sequences, approximately 13% found once. Sample: blood. The receptor set was obtained from a woman aged 35 to 49 with Graves' hyperthyroidism. CDR3s include the opening cysteine and the closing phenylalanine or tryptophan. Fields, in order: clone size, V gene, D gene, J gene, CDR3 protein, CDR3 DNA. The D gene is left open where the match is weak. Not every row has a clone size; where given, it reads once, few, many or a size class.

NA	TRBV7-9	TRBD2	TRBJ2-1	CASRRESYNEQFF	TGTGCCAGCCGGCGGGAGTCCTACAATGAGCAGTTCTTC
NA	TRBV19	TRBD1	TRBJ2-7	CASSFTGATYEQYF	TGTGCCAGTAGTTTTACAGGGGCAACCTACGAGCAGTACTTC
NA	TRBV19	TRBD2	TRBJ2-1	CASSIEGRAYNEQFF	TGTGCCAGTAGTATAGAAGGGAGGGCCTACAATGAGCAGTTCTTC
few	TRBV18	NA	TRBJ1-3	CASSPGQGNTIYF	TGTGCCAGCTCACCGGGGCAAGGAAACACCATATATTTT
NA	TRBV14	NA	TRBJ2-3	CASSLRLRDTQYF	TGTGCCAGCAGCCTTCGCCTCAGGGATACGCAGTATTTT
many	TRBV3-1	NA	TRBJ1-2	CASSQDQRQVSF	TGTGCCAGCAGCCAAGATCAAAGGCAAGTCTCCTTC
many	TRBV11-2	NA	TRBJ2-3	CASSVDSSTDTQYF	TGTGCCAGCAGCGTCGACAGTAGCACAGATACGCAGTATTTT
few	TRBV6-2/TRBV6-3	NA	TRBJ1-1	CASSYDGSGAFF	TGTGCCAGCAGTTACGATGGGAGCGGAGCTTTCTTT
many	TRBV5-5	NA	TRBJ2-3	CASSLGRRGDTQYF	TGTGCCAGCAGCTTGGGGCGGCGGGGAGATACGCAGTATTTT
many	TRBV7-8	NA	TRBJ1-1	CASSFPDTEAFF	TGTGCCAGCAGCTTTCCGGACACTGAAGCTTTCTTT
many	TRBV6-6	TRBD2	TRBJ2-7	CASSYGTSGTGEQYF	TGTGCCAGCAGTTACGGGACTAGCGGGACGGGGGAGCAGTACTTC
many	TRBV12-3/TRBV12-4	NA	TRBJ1-6	CASRDTGLGSPLHF	TGTGCCAGCAGAGATACAGGGCTCGGCTCACCCCTCCACTTT
many	TRBV3-1	NA	TRBJ1-1	CASSQKGILAEAFF	TGTGCCAGCAGCCAAAAGGGGATACTCGCTGAAGCTTTCTTT
many	TRBV29-1	NA	TRBJ1-1	CSVTTSGGNTEAFF	TGCAGCGTCACGACCTCCGGCGGGAACACTGAAGCTTTCTTT
many	TRBV30	NA	TRBJ1-4	CAWNRGLNEKLFF	TGTGCCTGGAATCGAGGACTTAATGAAAAACTGTTTTTT
many	TRBV7-9	NA	TRBJ1-5	CASSRLGSNQPQHF	TGTGCCAGCAGCCGACTAGGTAGCAATCAGCCCCAGCATTTT
few	TRBV5-4	NA	TRBJ2-3	CASSPLGRDTDTQYF	TGTGCCAGCAGCCCTTTAGGGCGGGACACGGATACGCAGTATTTT
few	TRBV12-5	NA	TRBJ2-3	CASGLSSGGGTDTQYF	TGTGCTAGTGGTTTGAGTAGCGGAGGGGGAACAGATACGCAGTATTTT
few	TRBV7-9	NA	TRBJ2-3	CASAGSADTQYF	TGTGCCAGCGCCGGGAGCGCAGATACGCAGTATTTT
many	TRBV15	NA	TRBJ2-1	CATSRDKSGLEQFF	TGTGCCACCAGCAGAGATAAGTCTGGGCTGGAGCAGTTCTTC
many	TRBV7-8	NA	TRBJ1-2	CASSPPQGRAGYTF	TGTGCCAGCAGCCCTCCACAGGGCCGGGCTGGCTACACCTTC
many	TRBV20-1	NA	TRBJ2-1	CSARGLERILEEQFF	TGCAGTGCTAGAGGTCTGGAGCGGATTTTGGAGGAGCAGTTCTTC
few	TRBV18	TRBD2	TRBJ2-5	CASSPKRLAGVETQYF	TGTGCCAGCTCACCAAAGAGACTAGCGGGAGTGGAGACCCAGTACTTC
many	TRBV4-1	NA	TRBJ2-5	CASSQGTGGRETQYF	TGCGCCAGCAGCCAAGGGACTGGGGGGCGAGAGACCCAGTACTTC
many	TRBV25-1	NA	TRBJ1-2	CASSATGWYGYTF	TGTGCCAGCAGCGCTACAGGGTGGTATGGCTACACCTTC
few	TRBV6-1	NA	TRBJ1-4	CASSRRGGEKLFF	TGTGCCAGCAGCCGAAGGGGGGGGGAAAAACTGTTTTTT
few	TRBV5-1	TRBD1	TRBJ2-5	CASGIQGQEQETQYF	TGCGCCAGCGGAATCCAGGGACAGGAACAAGAGACCCAGTACTTC
NA	TRBV20-1	TRBD2	TRBJ2-5	CSAISPAGEGQETQYF	TGCAGTGCTATCTCCCCAGCGGGAGAGGGGCAAGAGACCCAGTACTTC
many	TRBV6-5	NA	TRBJ2-7	CASSYSKWNEQYF	TGTGCCAGCAGTTACTCGAAGTGGAACGAGCAGTACTTC
many	TRBV12-3/TRBV12-4	NA	TRBJ2-1	CASSPSQIVDEQFF	TGTGCCAGCAGCCCATCTCAGATTGTGGATGAGCAGTTCTTC
many	TRBV11-2	TRBD1	TRBJ2-7	CASSSDRGYEQYF	TGTGCCAGCAGCTCGGACAGGGGCTACGAGCAGTACTTC
many	TRBV7-8	TRBD1	TRBJ1-2	CASSSGTGNPYGYTF	TGTGCCAGCAGCTCCGGGACAGGGAATCCCTATGGCTACACCTTC
many	TRBV15	TRBD1	TRBJ1-4	CATSKGDRRNEKLFF	TGTGCCACCAGCAAAGGGGACAGGCGAAATGAAAAACTGTTTTTT
NA	TRBV20-1	NA	TRBJ1-5	CSARAGDSNQPQHF	TGCAGTGCTAGAGCGGGCGATAGCAATCAGCCCCAGCATTTT
NA	TRBV28	NA	TRBJ2-5	CASRNRRDTESTQYF	TGTGCCAGCAGGAATCGCCGGGACACTGAGTCGACCCAGTACTTC
NA	TRBV7-9	NA	TRBJ2-2	CASSPPVPAGPRGELFF	TGTGCCAGCAGCCCCCCAGTTCCCGCGGGGCCGCGAGGGGAGCTGTTTTTT
many	TRBV28	NA	TRBJ1-1	CASSLSANTEAFF	TGTGCCAGCAGTTTATCGGCTAACACTGAAGCTTTCTTT
many	TRBV3-1	NA	TRBJ1-1	CASSQDGMVPEAFF	TGTGCCAGCAGCCAAGATGGGATGGTCCCTGAAGCTTTCTTT
few	TRBV9	TRBD2	TRBJ2-3	CASSAGLASDTQYF	TGTGCCAGCAGCGCGGGACTAGCGAGTGATACGCAGTATTTT
few	TRBV12-3/TRBV12-4	NA	TRBJ1-2	CASSSSAGDYGYTF	TGTGCCAGCAGTTCTTCCGCGGGGGACTATGGCTACACCTTC
NA	TRBV10-2	TRBD1	TRBJ1-6	CASSDSGQSSYNSPLHF	TGCGCCAGCAGTGATTCGGGACAGAGCTCCTATAATTCACCCCTCCACTTT
many	TRBV3-1	TRBD1	TRBJ1-1	CASSPDRDRNTEAFF	TGTGCCAGCAGCCCAGATCGGGACAGGAACACTGAAGCTTTCTTT
NA	TRBV3-1	TRBD2	TRBJ2-7	CASSPAGASSYEQYF	TGTGCCAGCAGCCCCGCGGGAGCCTCGTCCTACGAGCAGTACTTC
many	TRBV7-2	NA	TRBJ2-5	CASSSGQKETQYF	TGTGCCAGCAGCTCCGGACAGAAAGAGACCCAGTACTTC
few	TRBV20-1	TRBD1	TRBJ2-3	CSARPGQGTHQPQYF	TGCAGTGCTAGACCGGGACAGGGAACTCATCAGCCCCAGTATTTT
many	TRBV7-4	TRBD1	TRBJ2-1	CASRNAHAGQGDNEQFF	TGTGCCAGCAGAAACGCGCACGCGGGACAGGGGGACAATGAGCAGTTCTTC
NA	TRBV3-1	NA	TRBJ1-1	CGSSHQQDTQAFF	TGTGGCAGCAGCCATCAACAAGACACTCAAGCTTTCTTT
many	TRBV6-1	NA	TRBJ1-5	CASSEWGVGQPQHF	TGTGCCAGCAGTGAATGGGGGGTCGGTCAGCCCCAGCATTTT